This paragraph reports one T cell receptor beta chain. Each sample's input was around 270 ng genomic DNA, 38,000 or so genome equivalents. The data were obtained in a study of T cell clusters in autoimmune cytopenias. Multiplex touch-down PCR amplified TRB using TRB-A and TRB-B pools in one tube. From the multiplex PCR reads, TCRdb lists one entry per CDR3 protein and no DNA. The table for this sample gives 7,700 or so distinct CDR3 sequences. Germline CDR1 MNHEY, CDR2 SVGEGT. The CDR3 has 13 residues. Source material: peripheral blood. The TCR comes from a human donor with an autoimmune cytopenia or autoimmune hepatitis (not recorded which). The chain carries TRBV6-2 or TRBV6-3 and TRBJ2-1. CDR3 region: CASSAFIGDEQFF.